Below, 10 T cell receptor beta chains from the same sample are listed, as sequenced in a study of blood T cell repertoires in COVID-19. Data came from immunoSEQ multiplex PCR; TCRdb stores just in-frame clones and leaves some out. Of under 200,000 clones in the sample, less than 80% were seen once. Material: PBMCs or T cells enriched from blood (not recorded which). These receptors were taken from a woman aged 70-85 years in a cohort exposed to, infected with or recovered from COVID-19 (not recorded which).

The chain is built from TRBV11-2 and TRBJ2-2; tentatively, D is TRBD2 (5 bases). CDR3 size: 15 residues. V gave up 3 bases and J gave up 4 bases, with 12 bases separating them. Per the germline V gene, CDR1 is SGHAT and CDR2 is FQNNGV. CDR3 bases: TGTGCCAGCAGCTTCCCCCCAGAGGGCACCGGGGAGCTGTTTTTT. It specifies CASSFPPEGTGELFF.

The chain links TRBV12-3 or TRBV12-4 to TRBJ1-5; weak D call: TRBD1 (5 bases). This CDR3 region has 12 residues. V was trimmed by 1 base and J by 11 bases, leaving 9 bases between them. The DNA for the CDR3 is TGTGCCAGCAGTTTAGGACAGACGTCCCAGCATTTT. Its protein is CASSLGQTSQHF.

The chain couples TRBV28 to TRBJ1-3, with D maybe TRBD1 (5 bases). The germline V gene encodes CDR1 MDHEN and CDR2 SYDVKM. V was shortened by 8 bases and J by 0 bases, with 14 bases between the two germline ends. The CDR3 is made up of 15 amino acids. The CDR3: CASGLVGGSGNTIYF. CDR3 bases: TGTGCCAGCGGGTTGGTGGGGGGCTCTGGAAACACCATATATTTT.

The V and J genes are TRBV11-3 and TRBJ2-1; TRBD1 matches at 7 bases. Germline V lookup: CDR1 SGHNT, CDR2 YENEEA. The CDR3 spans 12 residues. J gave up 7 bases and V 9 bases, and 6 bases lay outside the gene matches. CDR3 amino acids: CASRQGKNEQFF. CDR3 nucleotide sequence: TGTGCCAGTCGACAGGGTAAAAATGAGCAGTTCTTC.

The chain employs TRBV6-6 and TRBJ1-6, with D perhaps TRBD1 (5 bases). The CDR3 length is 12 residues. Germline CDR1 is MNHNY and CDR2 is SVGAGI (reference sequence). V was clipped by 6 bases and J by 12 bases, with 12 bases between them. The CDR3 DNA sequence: TGTGCCAGCAGGACGATCGGGGGACCCCTCCACTTT. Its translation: CASRTIGGPLHF.

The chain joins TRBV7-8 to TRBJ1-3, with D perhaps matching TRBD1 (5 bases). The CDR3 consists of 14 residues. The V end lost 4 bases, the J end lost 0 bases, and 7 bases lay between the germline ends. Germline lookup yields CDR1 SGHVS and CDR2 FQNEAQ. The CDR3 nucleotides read TGTGCCAGCAGCTATACAGGCTCTGGAAACACCATATATTTT. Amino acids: CASSYTGSGNTIYF.

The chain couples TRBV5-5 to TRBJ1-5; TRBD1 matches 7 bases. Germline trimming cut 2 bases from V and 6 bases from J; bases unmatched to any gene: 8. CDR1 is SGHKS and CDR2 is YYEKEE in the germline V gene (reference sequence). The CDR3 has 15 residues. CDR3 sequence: CASSFLPTGSQPQHF. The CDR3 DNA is TGTGCCAGCAGCTTCCTCCCGACAGGGAGTCAGCCCCAGCATTTT.

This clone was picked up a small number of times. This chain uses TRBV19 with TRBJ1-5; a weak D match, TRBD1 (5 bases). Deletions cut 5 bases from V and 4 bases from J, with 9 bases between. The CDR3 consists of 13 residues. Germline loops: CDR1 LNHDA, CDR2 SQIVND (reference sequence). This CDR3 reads CASSHGGNQPQHF. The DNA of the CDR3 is TGTGCCAGTAGTCACGGGGGGAATCAGCCCCAGCATTTT.

The CDR3 reads CASNPLNYNEQFF. The CDR3 DNA follows: TGTGCCAGCAATCCCCTTAACTACAATGAGCAGTTCTTC. The rearrangement joins TRBV28 to TRBJ2-1; no reliable D call. The CDR3 has 13 residues. Per the germline V gene, CDR1 is MDHEN and CDR2 is SYDVKM. V was trimmed by 7 bases and J by 3 bases, leaving 10 bases between them.

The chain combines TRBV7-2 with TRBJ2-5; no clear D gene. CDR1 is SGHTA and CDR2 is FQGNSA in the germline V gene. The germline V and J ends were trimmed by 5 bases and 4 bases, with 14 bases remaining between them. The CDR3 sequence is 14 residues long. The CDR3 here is CASSPQSYLETQYF. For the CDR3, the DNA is TGTGCCAGCAGCCCGCAAAGCTACCTAGAGACCCAGTACTTC.